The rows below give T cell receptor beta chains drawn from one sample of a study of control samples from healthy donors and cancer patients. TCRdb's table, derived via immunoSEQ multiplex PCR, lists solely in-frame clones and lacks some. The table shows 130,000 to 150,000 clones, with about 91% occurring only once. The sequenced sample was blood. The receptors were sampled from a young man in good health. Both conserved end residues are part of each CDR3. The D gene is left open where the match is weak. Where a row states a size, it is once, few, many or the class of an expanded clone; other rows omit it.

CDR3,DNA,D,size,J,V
CASRLAGAYNEQFF,TGCGCCAGCCGACTAGCGGGGGCCTACAATGAGCAGTTCTTC,TRBD2,NA,TRBJ2-1,TRBV10-2
CASSFEGGRPSNYGYTF,TGTGCCAGCAGCTTCGAAGGGGGGCGACCGTCTAACTATGGCTACACCTTC,NA,NA,TRBJ1-2,TRBV7-2
CASSWLAGGRADTQYF,TGTGCCAGCAGCTGGCTAGCGGGGGGGCGGGCAGATACGCAGTATTTT,TRBD2,NA,TRBJ2-3,TRBV7-9
CASLVGGGSTDTQYF,TGTGCCAGCCTCGTAGGGGGGGGAAGCACAGATACGCAGTATTTT,NA,once,TRBJ2-3,TRBV2
CASSLEIGNTEAFF,TGTGCCAGCAGCTTGGAAATAGGTAACACTGAAGCTTTCTTT,NA,NA,TRBJ1-1,TRBV7-9
CASSFFTGEGSPLHF,TGTGCCAGCAGTTTCTTCACAGGAGAAGGTTCACCCCTCCACTTT,NA,few,TRBJ1-6,TRBV6-6
CASSLPTSGGPYEQFF,TGTGCCAGCAGCCTCCCGACTAGCGGGGGGCCGTATGAGCAGTTCTTC,TRBD2,once,TRBJ2-1,TRBV7-9
CSVVGDTITSGNTIYF,TGCAGCGTTGTGGGGGACACGATAACTTCTGGAAACACCATATATTTT,NA,NA,TRBJ1-3,TRBV29-1
CASTIAGGNSYNEQFF,TGTGCCAGCACCATAGCGGGGGGAAACTCCTACAATGAGCAGTTCTTC,TRBD2,NA,TRBJ2-1,TRBV7-9
CASSPPGQSYEQYF,TGTGCCAGCAGTCCACCGGGACAGAGCTACGAGCAGTACTTC,TRBD1,NA,TRBJ2-7,TRBV6-5
CASSFGGGAPDTQYF,TGTGCCAGCAGCTTTGGCGGGGGGGCCCCAGATACGCAGTATTTT,TRBD2,NA,TRBJ2-3,TRBV7-9
CASSLDPSGYYEQYF,TGCGCCAGCAGCTTGGATCCCTCAGGGTACTACGAGCAGTACTTC,NA,NA,TRBJ2-7,TRBV5-1
CASSHGETQYF,TGTGCCAGCAGTCACGGGGAGACCCAGTACTTC,NA,NA,TRBJ2-5,TRBV6-5
CASSSGRPSIANTGELFF,TGTGCCAGCAGCTCCGGCCGGCCTTCTATCGCGAACACCGGGGAGCTGTTTTTT,NA,NA,TRBJ2-2,TRBV7-9
CASSPRQGNEKLFF,TGTGCCAGCTCACCACGACAGGGCAATGAAAAACTGTTTTTT,TRBD1,NA,TRBJ1-4,TRBV18
CASSSTGTGGTEAFF,TGTGCCAGCAGCTCAACCGGGACAGGGGGCACTGAAGCTTTCTTT,TRBD1,NA,TRBJ1-1,TRBV11-2
CASSVGSGGEAFF,TGTGCCAGCAGCGTAGGGTCAGGGGGTGAAGCTTTCTTT,TRBD1,NA,TRBJ1-1,TRBV9
CASGKSGGSNQPQHF,TGTGCTAGTGGTAAATCAGGTGGGAGCAATCAGCCCCAGCATTTT,NA,NA,TRBJ1-5,TRBV12-5
CASSQGDSTEAFF,TGCGCCAGCAGCCAAGGGGACAGCACTGAAGCTTTCTTT,TRBD1,NA,TRBJ1-1,TRBV4-1
CASSRFGDGNSPLHF,TGTGCCAGCAGCCGTTTTGGGGATGGCAATTCACCCCTCCACTTT,NA,once,TRBJ1-6,TRBV3-1/TRBV3-2
CSASDSNTGELFF,TGCAGTGCTAGTGACAGTAACACCGGGGAGCTGTTTTTT,NA,NA,TRBJ2-2,TRBV20-1
CASKGLNYGYTF,TGTGCCAGCAAGGGGCTGAACTATGGCTACACCTTC,NA,few,TRBJ1-2,TRBV28
CASSHLAGVDNEQFF,TGTGCCAGCAGTCACCTAGCGGGGGTAGACAATGAGCAGTTCTTC,TRBD2,NA,TRBJ2-1,TRBV2
CASRDPGQGTDTQYF,TGTGCCAGCAGAGATCCGGGACAGGGGACAGATACGCAGTATTTT,TRBD1,NA,TRBJ2-3,TRBV6-5
CASSLVRGTGWNSGNTIYF,TGTGCCAGCAGTTTAGTAAGGGGGACAGGGTGGAACTCTGGAAACACCATATATTTT,TRBD1,NA,TRBJ1-3,TRBV28
CASSPRNGYTEAFF,TGTGCCAGCAGCCCCCGGAACGGTTACACTGAAGCTTTCTTT,NA,NA,TRBJ1-1,TRBV11-2
CASSLGAGSTQYF,TGTGCCAGCAGCTTAGGGGCGGGGAGTACGCAGTATTTT,NA,NA,TRBJ2-3,TRBV7-2
CASSYSSGEQYF,TGTGCCAGCAGTTACTCGAGCGGGGAGCAGTACTTC,NA,NA,TRBJ2-7,TRBV6-5
CSASTGHNQPQHF,TGCAGTGCTAGTACAGGGCACAATCAGCCCCAGCATTTT,NA,NA,TRBJ1-5,TRBV20-1
CASSLWGNNGNTIYF,TGCGCCAGCAGCTTGTGGGGGAATAATGGAAACACCATATATTTT,NA,NA,TRBJ1-3,TRBV5-1
CASSFTGGYYEQYF,TGTGCCAGCAGTTTCACAGGGGGCTATTACGAGCAGTACTTC,TRBD1,NA,TRBJ2-7,TRBV27
CASSLGRGSDTQYF,TGTGCCAGCAGTCTAGGGAGGGGTTCAGATACGCAGTATTTT,TRBD2,NA,TRBJ2-3,TRBV9
CASSYPGTAMDEQYF,TGTGCCAGCAGTTACCCAGGGACAGCAATGGACGAGCAGTACTTC,TRBD1,NA,TRBJ2-7,TRBV6-5
CASKLRGTGPYEQYF,TGTGCCAGTAAGCTCCGCGGGACAGGCCCCTACGAGCAGTACTTC,TRBD1,NA,TRBJ2-7,TRBV19
CASSGQMDRVGGYTF,TGTGCCAGCAGCGGCCAAATGGACAGGGTTGGTGGCTACACCTTC,TRBD1,NA,TRBJ1-2,TRBV7-8
CASSTQGAGQPQHF,TGTGCCAGTAGTACACAGGGGGCGGGTCAGCCCCAGCATTTT,TRBD1,once,TRBJ1-5,TRBV19
CASSPMTGVTEAFF,TGTGCCAGCAGCCCCATGACAGGGGTTACTGAAGCTTTCTTT,TRBD1,NA,TRBJ1-1,TRBV6-2/TRBV6-3
CASSLSGNTEAFF,TGTGCCAGCAGTTTATCAGGGAACACTGAAGCTTTCTTT,NA,NA,TRBJ1-1,TRBV28
CASSEAGTGRYEQYF,TGTGCCAGCAGTGAAGCAGGGACAGGGCGCTACGAGCAGTACTTC,TRBD1,NA,TRBJ2-7,TRBV6-1
CASSRQEVSADTQYF,TGTGCCAGCAGCCGACAGGAGGTGTCGGCAGATACGCAGTATTTT,NA,NA,TRBJ2-3,TRBV14
CASGPPDRIYGYTF,TGTGCTAGTGGCCCCCCGGACAGAATCTATGGCTACACCTTC,NA,once,TRBJ1-2,TRBV12-5
CASSVEDKHSPLHF,TGTGCCAGCAGCGTAGAGGACAAACATTCACCCCTCCACTTT,NA,NA,TRBJ1-6,TRBV9
CASSSDRSDTQYF,TGTGCCAGCAGTTCGGACAGGTCAGATACGCAGTATTTT,TRBD1,once,TRBJ2-3,TRBV12-3/TRBV12-4
CASSDTGGSYNEQFF,TGTGCCAGCTCCGACACAGGGGGAAGCTACAATGAGCAGTTCTTC,TRBD1,NA,TRBJ2-1,TRBV18
CASSFSGGLNNEQFF,TGTGCCAGCAGCTTTAGCGGGGGCCTAAACAATGAGCAGTTCTTC,TRBD2,NA,TRBJ2-1,TRBV7-2
CASSFISHKGYEQYF,TGTGCCAGCAGCTTCATCTCTCACAAGGGCTACGAGCAGTACTTC,NA,NA,TRBJ2-7,TRBV7-9
CATSDHGPHQHF,TGTGCCACCAGTGACCACGGGCCGCACCAGCATTTT,NA,NA,TRBJ1-5,TRBV24-1
CASSLGGSSSYEQYF,TGTGCCAGCAGTTTAGGGGGGAGTAGTTCCTACGAGCAGTACTTC,NA,NA,TRBJ2-7,TRBV27
CASSKGLAGDLEQYF,TGTGCCAGCAGCAAAGGGCTAGCGGGGGACCTCGAGCAGTACTTC,NA,NA,TRBJ2-7,TRBV21-1
CASSPEQGTPYEQYF,TGTGCCAGCAGTCCAGAACAGGGGACACCCTACGAGCAGTACTTC,TRBD1,NA,TRBJ2-7,TRBV6-5
CASSFHLAPRGHASYEQYF,TGTGCCAGCAGTTTCCACCTGGCACCTCGGGGACACGCATCCTACGAGCAGTACTTC,NA,NA,TRBJ2-7,TRBV28
CASSLTGQGNYEQYF,TGTGCCAGCAGCTTAACGGGACAGGGCAACTACGAGCAGTACTTC,TRBD1,NA,TRBJ2-7,TRBV11-1
CASSPQAGAYEQYF,TGTGCCAGCTCACCACAGGCGGGGGCCTACGAGCAGTACTTC,TRBD2,NA,TRBJ2-7,TRBV18